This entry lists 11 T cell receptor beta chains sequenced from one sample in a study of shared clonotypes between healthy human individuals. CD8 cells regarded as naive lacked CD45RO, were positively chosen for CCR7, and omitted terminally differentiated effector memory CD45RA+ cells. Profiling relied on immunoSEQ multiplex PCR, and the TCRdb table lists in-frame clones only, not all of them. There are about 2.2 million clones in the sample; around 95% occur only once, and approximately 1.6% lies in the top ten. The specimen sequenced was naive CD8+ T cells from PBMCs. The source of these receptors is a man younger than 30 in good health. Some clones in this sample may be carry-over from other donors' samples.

In nucleotides, the CDR3 is TGTGCCAGCAGCTCGATCTTAACCTACGAGCAGTACTTC. Translating it yields CASSSILTYEQYF. The chain employs TRBV5-5 and TRBJ2-7; D is undetermined. Germline CDR1 is SGHKS and CDR2 is YYEKEE (reference sequence). The CDR3 is made up of 13 amino acids. V dropped 3 bases and J dropped 2 bases, with 9 bases sitting between them. Using reference TRBV5-5 and TRBJ2-7 for the parts outside the CDR3, the full variable domain is DAGVTQSPTHLIKTRGQQVTLRCSPISGHKSVSWYQQVLGQGPQFIFQYYEKEERGRGNFPDRFSARQFPNYSSELNVNALLLGDSALYLCASSSILTYEQYFGPGTRLTVT.

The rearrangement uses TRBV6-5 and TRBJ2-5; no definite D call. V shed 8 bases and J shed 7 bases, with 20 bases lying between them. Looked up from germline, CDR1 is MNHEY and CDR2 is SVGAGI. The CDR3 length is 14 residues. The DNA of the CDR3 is TGTGCCAGCTGGGGTTTCACCGAAAGTGGGACCCAGTACTTC. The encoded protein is CASWGFTESGTQYF.

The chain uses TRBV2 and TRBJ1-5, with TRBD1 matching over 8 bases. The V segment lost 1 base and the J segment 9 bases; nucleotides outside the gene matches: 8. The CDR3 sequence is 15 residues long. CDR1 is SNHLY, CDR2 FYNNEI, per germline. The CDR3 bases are TGTGCCAGCAGTGAAGACAGGGGGTCCCCGCGGCCCCAGCATTTT. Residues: CASSEDRGSPRPQHF.

CDR3 residues: CASTEANVAEQFF. The CDR3, as DNA: TGTGCCAGCACGGAGGCAAACGTGGCTGAGCAGTTCTTC. V gene TRBV6-5 combines with J gene TRBJ2-1, with D tentatively TRBD2 (5 bases). With 7 bases removed from V and 9 bases from J, the gap between germline ends came to 16 bases. The CDR3 is made up of 13 amino acids. Germline-derived CDR1 and CDR2 are MNHEY and SVGAGI.

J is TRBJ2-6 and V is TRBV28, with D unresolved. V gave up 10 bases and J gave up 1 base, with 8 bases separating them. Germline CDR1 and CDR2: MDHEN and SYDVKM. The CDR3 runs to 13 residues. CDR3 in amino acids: CATRASGANVLTF. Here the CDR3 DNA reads TGTGCCACCCGGGCGTCTGGGGCCAACGTCCTGACTTTC.

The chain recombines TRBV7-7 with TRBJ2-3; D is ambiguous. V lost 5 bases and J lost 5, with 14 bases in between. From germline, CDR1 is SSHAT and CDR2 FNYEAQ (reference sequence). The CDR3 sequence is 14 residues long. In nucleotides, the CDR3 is TGTGCCAGCAGCCCAACTATTTTCGGAGATACGCAGTATTTT. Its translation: CASSPTIFGDTQYF.

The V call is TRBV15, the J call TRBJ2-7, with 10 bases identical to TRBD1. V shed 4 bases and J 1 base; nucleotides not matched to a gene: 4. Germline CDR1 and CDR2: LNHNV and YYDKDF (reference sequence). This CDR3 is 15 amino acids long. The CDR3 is CATSIGQGGSYEQYF. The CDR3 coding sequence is TGTGCCACCAGCATCGGACAGGGGGGATCCTACGAGCAGTACTTC. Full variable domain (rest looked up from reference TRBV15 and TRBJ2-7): DAMVIQNPRYQVTQFGKPVTLSCSQTLNHNVMYWYQQKSSQAPKLLFHYYDKDFNNEADTPDNFQSRRPNTSFCFLDIRSPGLGDTAMYLCATSIGQGGSYEQYFGPGTRLTVT.

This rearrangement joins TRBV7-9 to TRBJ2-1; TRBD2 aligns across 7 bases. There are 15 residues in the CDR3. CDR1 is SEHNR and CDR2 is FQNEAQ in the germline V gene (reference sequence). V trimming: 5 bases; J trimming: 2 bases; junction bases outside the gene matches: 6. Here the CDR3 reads CASSPSGSPYNEQFF. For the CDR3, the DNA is TGTGCCAGCAGCCCTAGCGGAAGTCCCTACAATGAGCAGTTCTTC.

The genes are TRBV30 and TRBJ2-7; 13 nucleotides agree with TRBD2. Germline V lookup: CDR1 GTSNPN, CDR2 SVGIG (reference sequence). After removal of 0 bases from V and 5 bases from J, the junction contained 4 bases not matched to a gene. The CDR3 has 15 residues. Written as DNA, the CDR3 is TGTGCCTGGAGTGTAGGGACTAGCGGGACGGACGAGCAGTACTTC. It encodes CAWSVGTSGTDEQYF.

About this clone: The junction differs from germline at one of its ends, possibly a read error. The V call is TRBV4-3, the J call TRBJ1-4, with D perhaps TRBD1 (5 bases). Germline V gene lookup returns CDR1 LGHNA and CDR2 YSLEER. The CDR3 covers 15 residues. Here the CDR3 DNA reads TGCGCCGGCAGCCAAGATCAGGGCTTAGGGGAAAAACTGTTTTTT. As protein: CAGSQDQGLGEKLFF.

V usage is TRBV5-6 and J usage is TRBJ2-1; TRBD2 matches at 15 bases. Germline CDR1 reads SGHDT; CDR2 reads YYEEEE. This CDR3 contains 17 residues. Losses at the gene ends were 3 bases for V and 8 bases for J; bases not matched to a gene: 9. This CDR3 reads CASSWGLAGGLGDEQFF. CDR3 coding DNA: TGTGCCAGCAGCTGGGGACTAGCGGGAGGCCTGGGGGATGAGCAGTTCTTC.